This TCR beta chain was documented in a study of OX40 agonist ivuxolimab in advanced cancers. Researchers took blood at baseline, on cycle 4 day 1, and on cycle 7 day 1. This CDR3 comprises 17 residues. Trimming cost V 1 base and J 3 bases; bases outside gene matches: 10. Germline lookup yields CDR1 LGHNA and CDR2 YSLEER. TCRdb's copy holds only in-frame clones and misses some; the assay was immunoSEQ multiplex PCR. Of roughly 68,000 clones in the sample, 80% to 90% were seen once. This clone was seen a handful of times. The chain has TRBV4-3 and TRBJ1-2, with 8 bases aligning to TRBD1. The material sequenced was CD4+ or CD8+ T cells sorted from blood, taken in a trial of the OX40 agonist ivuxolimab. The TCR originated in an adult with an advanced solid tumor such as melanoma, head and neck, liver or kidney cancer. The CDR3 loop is CASSQVIHRGQDYGYTF. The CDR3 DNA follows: TGCGCCAGCAGCCAAGTGATTCATAGGGGACAGGACTATGGCTACACCTTC.